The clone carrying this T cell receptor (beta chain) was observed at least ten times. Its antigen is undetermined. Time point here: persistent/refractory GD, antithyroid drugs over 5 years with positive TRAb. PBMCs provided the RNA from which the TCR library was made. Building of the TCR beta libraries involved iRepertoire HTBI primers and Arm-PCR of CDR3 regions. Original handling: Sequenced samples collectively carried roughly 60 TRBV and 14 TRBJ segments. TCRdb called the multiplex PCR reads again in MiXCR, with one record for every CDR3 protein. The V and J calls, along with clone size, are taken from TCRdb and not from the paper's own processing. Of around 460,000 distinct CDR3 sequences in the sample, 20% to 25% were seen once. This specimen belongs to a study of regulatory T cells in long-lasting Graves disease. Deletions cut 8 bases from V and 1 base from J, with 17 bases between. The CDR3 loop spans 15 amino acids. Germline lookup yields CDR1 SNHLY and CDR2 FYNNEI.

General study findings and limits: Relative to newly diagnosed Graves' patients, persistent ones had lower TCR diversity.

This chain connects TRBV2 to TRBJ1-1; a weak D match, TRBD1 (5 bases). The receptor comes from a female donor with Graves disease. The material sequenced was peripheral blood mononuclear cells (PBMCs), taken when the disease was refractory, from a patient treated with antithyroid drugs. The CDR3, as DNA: TGTGCCAGCGAATCGGGACTGAGGGCGAACACTGAAGCTTTCTTT. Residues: CASESGLRANTEAFF.